This T cell receptor (beta chain) appears in the sequencing data of a study of sequential checkpoint blockade in melanoma. Study details: Maintenance nivolumab came after either treatment sequence.

The treatment: randomized to nivolumab then ipilimumab (arm A) or the reverse (arm B). This clone came up many times. TCRdb's table, derived via immunoSEQ multiplex PCR, lists solely in-frame clones and lacks some. The data hold roughly 2,600 clones, with 23% observed a single time. The length of the CDR3 is 15 residues. The germline CDR1 and CDR2 sequences are SGHNT and YENEEA. V shed 5 bases and J 7 bases; nucleotides not matched to a gene: 10. The source is a human donor with melanoma. J is TRBJ1-5 and V is TRBV11-3, with TRBD1 identical over 8 bases. The material sequenced was tumor tissue (inferred from file names), taken from a patient given nivolumab and ipilimumab in sequence. As DNA, the CDR3 is TGTGCCAGCAGCCTCCAAGGGACAGGAGTCCAGCCCCAGCATTTT. This gives the protein CASSLQGTGVQPQHF.